A single sample is the source of the 14 T cell receptor beta chains below, sequenced in a study of T cells after yellow fever vaccination. One entry per CDR3 protein results from TCRdb running MiXCR on the 5' RACE reads. The sample lists hundreds of thousands of distinct CDR3 sequences; roughly an eighth were seen once. Material: PBMCs, obtained on the day of the yellow fever booster vaccination. These receptors were obtained from a man aged 25 to 40 who received the YFV17D yellow fever vaccine.

To note about this clonotype: The junction differs from germline at one of its ends, possibly a read error. The CDR3 sequence: CSVPLGSGELSF. CDR3 bases: TGCAGCGTTCCTTTGGGGTCCGGGGAGCTGTCTTTT. The chain couples TRBV29-1 to TRBJ2-2, with TRBD2 as a possible D gene (5 bases). The CDR3 spans 12 residues. CDR1 SQVTM and CDR2 ANQGSEA come from the germline V gene.

The DNA for the CDR3 is TGCAGTGCTAGAGATCCGGGGGACCGATCCCTTGGCTACACCTTC. Amino acids: CSARDPGDRSLGYTF. The chain employs TRBV20-1 and TRBJ1-2; D is perhaps TRBD1 (5 bases). The CDR3 has 15 amino acids. The V gene's germline CDR1 is DFQATT and CDR2 SNEGSKA (reference sequence). The V gene lost 0 bases and the J gene lost 7 bases, with 18 bases spanning the gap.

This clonotype was recorded a few times. The chain couples TRBV25-1 to TRBJ2-1; possibly TRBD2 for D (6 bases). The CDR3 covers 14 residues. The germline CDR1 and CDR2 sequences are MGHDK and SYGVNS. Trimming shortened V by 8 bases and J by 4 bases, and 15 bases separated the two germline ends. The CDR3 loop is CASGARGNYNEQFF. The CDR3 nucleotides read TGTGCCAGCGGTGCTCGGGGGAATTACAATGAGCAGTTCTTC.

This sequence joins TRBV18 and TRBJ2-5, with D perhaps TRBD1 or TRBD2 (5 bases each). V lost 2 bases to trimming and J lost 9 bases, with 22 bases between them. This CDR3 comprises 16 residues. In germline, CDR1 is KGHSH, CDR2 LQKENI. CDR3 loop: CASSPVPDILWGSQYF. CDR3 coding DNA: TGTGCCAGCTCACCAGTCCCAGACATCCTCTGGGGGTCCCAGTACTTC.

The rearrangement links TRBV27 to TRBJ1-2; tentative D call: TRBD1 (5 bases). The germline V gene encodes CDR1 MNHEY and CDR2 SMNVEV (reference sequence). CDR3 length: 16 amino acids. Trimming pared 1 base from V and 2 bases from J, leaving 14 bases between. The CDR3: CASSLFAGSENYGYTF. The CDR3 DNA sequence: TGTGCCAGCAGTTTATTTGCAGGGTCGGAAAACTATGGCTACACCTTC.

The chain is built from TRBV15 and TRBJ2-3; 10 nucleotides agree with TRBD2. V trimming: 3 bases; J trimming: 3 bases; junction bases outside the gene matches: 3. The germline V gene encodes CDR1 LNHNV and CDR2 YYDKDF (reference sequence). The CDR3 sequence is 15 residues long. The CDR3 DNA reads TGTGCCACCAGCAGTAGCGGGAGGTCAACAGATACGCAGTATTTT. It encodes CATSSSGRSTDTQYF.

This chain links TRBV3-1 with TRBJ2-7; a weak D match, TRBD2 (6 bases). V was cut by 1 base and J by 5 bases, with 21 bases left in between. CDR3 length: 17 residues. The germline gives CDR1 LGHDT, CDR2 YNNKEL (reference sequence). In DNA, the CDR3 is TGTGCCAGCAGCCAAGTTCTTTACGGGAGTTCAGGGAACGAGCAGTACTTC. Its protein product is CASSQVLYGSSGNEQYF.

The chain couples TRBV4-1 to TRBJ2-1; 14 nucleotides line up with TRBD2. The V gene's germline CDR1 is MGHRA and CDR2 YSYEKL. The CDR3 covers 18 residues. After removal of 6 bases from V and 7 bases from J, the junction contained 14 bases not matched to a gene. The chain's CDR3 is CASSYGTSGSSSRNEQFF. The CDR3 DNA is TGCGCCAGCAGTTACGGGACTAGCGGGAGTAGTTCAAGGAATGAGCAGTTCTTC.

The gene calls are TRBV5-5 and TRBJ1-1; D ambiguous. Germline-derived CDR1 and CDR2 are SGHKS and YYEKEE (reference sequence). CDR3 length: 12 amino acids. Between the trimmed V and J ends, which lost 2 bases and 7 bases, there was a span of 9 bases. CDR3 coding DNA: TGTGCCAGCAGCTTCCCGACGGGTGAAGCTTTCTTT. Protein: CASSFPTGEAFF.

This clonotype was detected only a few times. This chain connects TRBV5-8 to TRBJ2-5; perhaps TRBD1 as D (5 bases). The ends were cut back, 7 bases at V and 0 bases at J, with 13 bases in the middle. The CDR3 consists of 14 residues. Per the germline V gene, CDR1 is SGHTS and CDR2 is YDEGEE. The chain's CDR3 is CASRTTLNQETQYF. The CDR3 DNA follows: TGTGCCAGCCGGACAACCCTTAACCAAGAGACCCAGTACTTC.

The table lists this clonotype with a few counts. CDR3 bases: TGTGCCACCAGTGAAGACGGCCCATGGGGCTACACCTTC. Its protein is CATSEDGPWGYTF. The chain couples TRBV24-1 to TRBJ1-2; D gene unclear. Trimming stripped 4 bases from V and 8 bases from J, with 13 bases between. This CDR3 spans 13 amino acids. CDR1 and CDR2 (germline): KGHDR, SFDVKD.

V and J are TRBV12-3 or TRBV12-4 and TRBJ2-1, with D possibly matching TRBD1 (5 bases). This CDR3 has 15 residues. Trimming took 0 bases from V and 9 from J, leaving 15 bases between them. The CDR3 loop reads CASSLARQQSSEQFF. The CDR3 bases are TGTGCCAGCAGTTTAGCGCGACAGCAGAGTAGTGAGCAGTTCTTC.

This clonotype was seen more than once but under ten times. The chain has TRBV12-5 and TRBJ1-2, with 9 positions matching TRBD1. Looked up from germline, CDR1 is LGHNT and CDR2 is FRNRAP. V was clipped by 6 bases and J by 6 bases; unmatched bases: 5. This CDR3 comprises 13 residues. The CDR3 loop is CASGVQGANGYTF. For the CDR3, the DNA is TGTGCTAGTGGCGTACAGGGGGCCAATGGCTACACCTTC.

This chain uses TRBV5-4 with TRBJ2-1; 7 positions match TRBD2. CDR1 is SGHNT, CDR2 YYREEE, per germline (reference sequence). The CDR3 has 14 residues. Losses at the gene ends were 4 bases for V and 8 bases for J; bases not matched to a gene: 9. The CDR3 nucleotides read TGTGCCAGCAGCATCGCGGGTGCGGGGGATGAGCAGTTCTTC. Translation gives CASSIAGAGDEQFF.